Below, 8 T cell receptor beta chains from the same sample are listed, as sequenced in a study of CD8 T cells in Susac syndrome. The authors reverse transcribed roughly 0.5 to 1 ug RNA with random hexamers. TCRdb reprocessed the immunoSEQ multiplex PCR reads via MiXCR and lists one record per CDR3 protein. The sample has about 200,000 distinct CDR3 sequences; about 93% are singletons. Sequences were obtained from CD8+ T cells from PBMCs. Receptor source: a human donor with multiple sclerosis.

The chain joins TRBV9 to TRBJ1-1; D ambiguous. V was pared by 0 bases and J by 2 bases, with 8 bases between. Germline V gene data show CDR1 as SGDLS and CDR2 as YYNGEE. This CDR3 is built from 14 residues. CDR3 coding DNA: TGTGCCAGCAGCGTAGTCTCCAGTAACACTGAAGCTTTCTTT. It specifies CASSVVSSNTEAFF. Supplemented by reference TRBV9 and TRBJ1-1, the full variable domain reads DSGVTQTPKHLITATGQRVTLRCSPRSGDLSVYWYQQSLDQGLQFLIQYYNGEERAKGNILERFSAQQFPDLHSELNLSSLELGDSALYFCASSVVSSNTEAFFGQGTRLTVV.

V is TRBV7-9 and J is TRBJ2-7, with D maybe TRBD1 (8 bases). Trimming pared 4 bases from V and 3 bases from J, leaving 28 bases between. Germline CDR1 and CDR2: SEHNR and FQNEAQ (reference sequence). The CDR3 has 19 amino acids. The CDR3: CASSSYLRDRTRGGYEQYF. CDR3 coding DNA: TGTGCCAGCAGCTCCTATCTCCGGGACAGGACCCGCGGGGGCTACGAGCAGTACTTC.

The chain combines TRBV23-1 with TRBJ2-1; D gene ambiguous. TRBV23-1 is filed as an ORF, its function uncertain. This CDR3 spans 12 amino acids. The V end was cut by 10 bases, the J end by 9 bases, with 16 bases between. This CDR3 reads CANLLSGGEQFF. The CDR3 DNA sequence: TGCGCCAACCTCTTGTCCGGCGGTGAGCAGTTCTTC.

The chain couples TRBV12-3 or TRBV12-4 to TRBJ1-4; D is perhaps TRBD1 (6 bases). V lost 3 bases and J 8 bases, leaving 22 bases between the germline ends. This CDR3 spans 17 amino acids. The CDR3 DNA reads as TGTGCCAGCAGTTTTGGGTTCGGCAGGGGAGATGACGAAAAACTGTTTTTT. Protein sequence: CASSFGFGRGDDEKLFF.

V usage is TRBV19 and J usage is TRBJ2-7; 8 bases are a match to TRBD2. The CDR3 covers 15 residues. The germline gives CDR1 LNHDA, CDR2 SQIVND (reference sequence). V was clipped by 3 bases and J by 1 base; unmatched bases: 5. CDR3 DNA sequence: TGTGCCAGTAGTATGGGGAGCGGGGGATCCTACGAGCAGTACTTC. This gives the protein CASSMGSGGSYEQYF.

The V gene is TRBV7-3, the J gene TRBJ2-2; D is unclear. V was clipped by 5 bases and J by 5 bases, with 9 bases between them. This CDR3 has 13 residues. Germline CDR1 SGHTA, CDR2 FQGTGA. The CDR3, as DNA: TGTGCCAGCAGCGACATTGGAACCGGGGAGCTGTTTTTT. Translation: CASSDIGTGELFF.

This rearrangement joins TRBV7-9 to TRBJ1-1; no clear D gene. CDR1 and CDR2 from the germline V gene are SEHNR and FQNEAQ (reference sequence). This CDR3 spans 14 amino acids. The V gene lost 7 bases and the J gene lost 3 bases, with 15 bases spanning the gap. The CDR3 protein is CASTPGGRHTEAFF. CDR3 bases: TGTGCCAGCACCCCGGGCGGACGGCACACTGAAGCTTTCTTT.

This sequence joins TRBV11-2 and TRBJ2-7, with 12 bases identical to TRBD1. The CDR3 consists of 15 residues. V shed 3 bases and J 2 bases; nucleotides not matched to a gene: 2. Per germline, CDR1 SGHAT and CDR2 FQNNGV. For the CDR3, the DNA is TGTGCCAGCAGCTTTGGGACAGGGGGCCCCTACGAGCAGTACTTC. Translating gives CASSFGTGGPYEQYF.